A single sample is the source of the 17 T cell receptor beta chains below, sequenced in a study of early T cells in non-severe SARS-CoV-2 infection. TCRdb analysed the 5' RACE reads with MiXCR anew, one entry per CDR3 protein. The table includes some 91,000 distinct CDR3 sequences, 9.5% to 11% detected once. The sequencing used whole blood, collected at baseline. Source of these receptors: an adult who was a healthcare worker with PCR-confirmed SARS-CoV-2 infection or an uninfected control (not recorded which).

There are a few counts of this clonotype. The CDR3 bases are TGCGCCAGCACTGGGACTAGCGGGGGGGCCGTCGATGAGCAGTTCTTC. Translating gives CASTGTSGGAVDEQFF. This chain joins TRBV10-1 and TRBJ2-1; 16 nucleotides line up with TRBD2. CDR1 is WNHNN, CDR2 SYGVQD, per germline (reference sequence). V gave up 7 bases and J gave up 8 bases; unmatched junction bases: 8. CDR3 length: 16 residues.

J is TRBJ2-7 and V is TRBV11-2; TRBD2 agrees at 9 bases. The ends lost 6 bases at V and 6 bases at J; junction bases unmatched: 6. Germline loops: CDR1 SGHAT, CDR2 FQNNGV. The length of the CDR3 is 13 residues. As DNA, the CDR3 is TGTGCCAGCAGTGGTAGCGGGGGAGGCGAGCAGTACTTC. It translates to CASSGSGGGEQYF.

This clonotype came up a few times. The chain uses TRBV7-6 and TRBJ1-4; D remains unclear. V was cut by 4 bases and J by 7 bases, with 16 bases left in between. This CDR3 region has 15 residues. Germline V gene lookup returns CDR1 SGHVS and CDR2 FNYEAQ. The CDR3, as DNA: TGTGCCAGCAGCTCGATGGAGGGAGGTTCTGAAAAACTGTTTTTT. This gives the protein CASSSMEGGSEKLFF.

The rearrangement links TRBV6-2 or TRBV6-3 to TRBJ2-3; 7 positions agree with TRBD2. Germline loops: CDR1 MNHEY, CDR2 SVGEGT. V lost 1 base, J lost 3 bases, and 10 bases stayed unmatched. CDR3 size: 17 residues. In nucleotides, the CDR3 is TGTGCCAGCAGTTACTTCTACCGGCGGGAGCAGACAGATACGCAGTATTTT. Encoded protein: CASSYFYRREQTDTQYF.

In this sample, this clonotype turned up many times. V is TRBV2 and J is TRBJ1-1, with D hard to call. The CDR3 consists of 13 residues. V lost 4 bases and J lost 1, with 7 bases in between. The germline V gene encodes CDR1 SNHLY and CDR2 FYNNEI. Here the CDR3 DNA reads TGTGCCAGCAGTGTTTCACCGAACACTGAAGCTTTCTTT. It translates to CASSVSPNTEAFF.

This clonotype was seen ten or more times. The chain uses TRBV2 and TRBJ1-5; D gene uncertain. Germline lookup yields CDR1 SNHLY and CDR2 FYNNEI. Trimming took 5 bases from V and 5 from J, leaving 10 bases between them. The CDR3 is made up of 13 amino acids. The CDR3 DNA reads TGTGCCAGCAGTCCTTGGGAGGATCAGCCCCAGCATTTT. Encoded protein: CASSPWEDQPQHF.

This clonotype showed up just a few times. The chain joins TRBV6-5 to TRBJ1-6, with D possibly being TRBD1 (5 bases). The CDR3 totals 14 residues. Trimming shortened V by 4 bases and J by 12 bases, and 16 bases separated the two germline ends. Per germline, CDR1 MNHEY and CDR2 SVGAGI. The CDR3 DNA reads TGTGCCAGCAGTTCTTATAGCGGGGCGCAACCCCTCCACTTT. Protein: CASSSYSGAQPLHF.

This clonotype turned up a few times. The V call is TRBV12-3 or TRBV12-4, the J call TRBJ1-2; the D gene is possibly TRBD1 (6 bases). This CDR3 is 14 amino acids long. Trimming cost V 2 bases and J 5 bases, with 12 bases left between them. The CDR3 sequence: CASSLRRQEYGYTF. The CDR3 region has the DNA TGTGCCAGCAGTTTAAGGAGACAGGAGTATGGCTACACCTTC.

This clonotype was counted at least ten times. The chain has TRBV11-2 and TRBJ2-5, with 10 bases fitting TRBD1. The CDR3 spans 16 residues. Germline CDR1 reads SGHAT; CDR2 reads FQNNGV. V lost 2 bases to trimming and J lost 3 bases; unmatched junction nucleotides: 6. The CDR3 nucleotides are TGTGCCAGCAGCTTATACCTCGGGACAGGGGAAGAGACCCAGTACTTC. It codes for CASSLYLGTGEETQYF.

In this sample, this clonotype turned up a few times. J is TRBJ2-3 and V is TRBV2, with no clear D. Germline values: CDR1 SNHLY, CDR2 FYNNEI. V was trimmed by 4 bases and J by 5 bases, leaving 16 bases between them. This CDR3 contains 15 residues. CDR3 DNA: TGTGCCAGCAGTGCGAACAGAGCTTCAGGAGATACGCAGTATTTT. The encoded protein is CASSANRASGDTQYF. The complete variable domain, with remaining parts taken from reference TRBV2 and TRBJ2-3, reads EPEVTQTPSHQVTQMGQEVILRCVPISNHLYFYWYRQILGQKVEFLVSFYNNEISEKSEIFDDQFSVERPDGSNFTLKIRSTKLEDSAMYFCASSANRASGDTQYFGPGTRLTVL.

This clonotype was observed at least ten times. The gene calls are TRBV19 and TRBJ2-7; 7 nucleotides agree with TRBD1. Germline V gene data show CDR1 as LNHDA and CDR2 as SQIVND (reference sequence). V lost 6 bases to trimming and J lost 1 base; unmatched junction nucleotides: 9. This CDR3 comprises 15 residues. The CDR3 sequence is CASRAEGQKSYEQYF. CDR3 sequence (DNA): TGTGCCAGTAGGGCCGAGGGACAGAAGTCCTACGAGCAGTACTTC.

This clonotype showed up many times. V and J are TRBV2 and TRBJ1-4, with TRBD1 identical over 8 bases. There are 14 residues in the CDR3. Germline CDR1 reads SNHLY; CDR2 reads FYNNEI. Trimming cost V 6 bases and J 7 bases; bases outside gene matches: 7. The CDR3 region is CASSQTGASEKLFF. The CDR3 nucleotides read TGTGCCAGCAGCCAGACAGGGGCGAGTGAAAAACTGTTTTTT.

This sequence joins TRBV5-1 and TRBJ2-3; 9 bases match TRBD2. V shed 0 bases, J shed 2 bases, and the junction held 4 bases outside the gene matches. Germline lookup yields CDR1 SGHRS and CDR2 YFSETQ. CDR3 size: 16 residues. This chain's CDR3 is CASSLVAGASTDTQYF. As DNA, the CDR3 is TGCGCCAGCAGCTTGGTAGCGGGGGCCTCCACAGATACGCAGTATTTT.

This clonotype was seen repeatedly, ten times or more. This rearrangement joins TRBV5-6 to TRBJ2-6, with 8 bases fitting TRBD1. Germline lookup yields CDR1 SGHDT and CDR2 YYEEEE. The CDR3 extends over 19 amino acids. The V gene end was trimmed by 4 bases and the J gene end by 0 bases; junction bases not matched to a gene: 12. In DNA, the CDR3 is TGTGCCAGCAGCAGGGAAGGACAGGGCCTAAGCTCTGGGGCCAACGTCCTGACTTTC. This translates into CASSREGQGLSSGANVLTF. Variable domain in full (rest from reference TRBV5-6 and TRBJ2-6): DAGVTQSPTHLIKTRGQQVTLRCSPKSGHDTVSWYQQALGQGPQFIFQYYEEEERQRGNFPDRFSGHQFPNYSSELNVNALLLGDSALYLCASSREGQGLSSGANVLTFGAGSRLTVL.

This clonotype was detected a few times. This chain joins TRBV19 and TRBJ2-7, with TRBD2 identical over 10 bases. Germline loops: CDR1 LNHDA, CDR2 SQIVND (reference sequence). The CDR3 covers 16 residues. Germline trimming cut 3 bases from V and 3 bases from J; bases unmatched to any gene: 8. DNA for the CDR3: TGTGCCAGTAGTATCCGTCTAGCGGGGGAAGGCTACGAGCAGTACTTC. As protein: CASSIRLAGEGYEQYF.

This clonotype was recorded at least ten times. The CDR3 region has the DNA TGTGCCAGCAGCTTAAGGGCGGACAGGTCCTATTCACCCCTCCACTTT. It yields the protein CASSLRADRSYSPLHF. The chain is built from TRBV11-2 and TRBJ1-6; 7 bases line up with TRBD1. CDR1 and CDR2 (germline): SGHAT, FQNNGV. The J segment lost 8 bases and the V segment lost 2 bases, leaving 9 bases of the junction unmatched. The CDR3 runs to 16 residues.

This chain joins TRBV6-5 and TRBJ1-1; 9 nucleotides agree with TRBD1. Germline CDR1 is MNHEY and CDR2 is SVGAGI. CDR3 length equals 15 residues. The J segment lost 5 bases and the V segment lost 3 bases, leaving 7 bases of the junction unmatched. Written as DNA, the CDR3 is TGTGCCAGCAGTTATTCCGGGACAGGGTCTACTGAAGCTTTCTTT. Residues: CASSYSGTGSTEAFF.